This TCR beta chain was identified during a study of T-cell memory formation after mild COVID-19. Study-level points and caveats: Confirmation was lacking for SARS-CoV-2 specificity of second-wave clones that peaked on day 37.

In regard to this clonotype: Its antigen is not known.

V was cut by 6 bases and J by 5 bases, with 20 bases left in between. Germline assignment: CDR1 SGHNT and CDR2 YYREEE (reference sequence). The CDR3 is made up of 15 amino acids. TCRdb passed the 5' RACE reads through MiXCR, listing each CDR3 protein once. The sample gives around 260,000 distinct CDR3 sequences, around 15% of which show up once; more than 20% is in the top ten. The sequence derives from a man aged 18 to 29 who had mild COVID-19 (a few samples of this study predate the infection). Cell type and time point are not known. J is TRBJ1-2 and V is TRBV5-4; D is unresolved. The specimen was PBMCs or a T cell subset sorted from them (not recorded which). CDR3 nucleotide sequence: TGTGCCAGCACCGACGGGCCCACCCCATCTTATGGCTACACCTTC. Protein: CASTDGPTPSYGYTF.